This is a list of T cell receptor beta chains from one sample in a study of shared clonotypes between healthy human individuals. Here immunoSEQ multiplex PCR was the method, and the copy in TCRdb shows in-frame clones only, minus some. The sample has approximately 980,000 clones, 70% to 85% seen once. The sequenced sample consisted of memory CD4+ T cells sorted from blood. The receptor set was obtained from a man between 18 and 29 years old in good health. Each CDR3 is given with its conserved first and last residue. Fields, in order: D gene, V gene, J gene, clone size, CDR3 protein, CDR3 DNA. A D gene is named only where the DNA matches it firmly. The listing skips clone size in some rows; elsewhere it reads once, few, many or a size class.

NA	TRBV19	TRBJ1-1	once	CASSTYKGGLEAFF	TGTGCCAGTAGTACTTACAAGGGGGGGCTCGAAGCTTTCTTT
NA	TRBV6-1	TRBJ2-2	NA	CASTSTPNTGELFF	TGTGCCAGCACATCAACCCCGAACACCGGGGAGCTGTTTTTT
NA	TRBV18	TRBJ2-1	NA	CASSPFASTTNNEQFF	TGTGCCAGCTCACCGTTTGCGAGTACTACCAACAATGAGCAGTTCTTC
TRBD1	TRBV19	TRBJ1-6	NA	CASSPGTGGSYNSPLHF	TGTGCCAGTAGTCCCGGGACAGGGGGCTCCTATAATTCACCCCTCCACTTT
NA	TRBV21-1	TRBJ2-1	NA	CASSWWNEQFF	TGTGCCAGCAGTTGGTGGAATGAGCAGTTCTTC
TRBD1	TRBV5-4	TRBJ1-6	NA	CASSSEGGQPFSYNSPLHF	TGTGCCAGCAGCTCGGAGGGGGGACAGCCCTTCTCCTATAATTCACCCCTCCACTTT
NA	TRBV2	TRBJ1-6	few	CASSVRTGGDSPLHF	TGTGCCAGCAGTGTGCGAACAGGAGGGGATTCACCCCTCCACTTT
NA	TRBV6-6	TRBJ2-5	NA	CASGAQKTQYF	TGTGCCAGCGGGGCGCAGAAGACCCAGTACTTC
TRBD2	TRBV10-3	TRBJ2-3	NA	CAIIPGQAGLAGVVDTQYF	TGTGCCATCATTCCGGGACAGGCCGGACTAGCGGGGGTGGTAGATACGCAGTATTTT
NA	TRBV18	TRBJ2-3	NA	CASSHTAGIGTDTQYF	TGTGCCAGCTCACACACAGCGGGCATAGGCACAGATACGCAGTATTTT
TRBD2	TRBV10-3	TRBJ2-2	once	CAIRGTTDGELFF	TGTGCCATCAGGGGGACTACTGACGGGGAGCTGTTTTTT
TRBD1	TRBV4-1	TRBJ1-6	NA	CASSQVGQASSSPLHF	TGCGCCAGCAGCCAAGTGGGACAGGCTTCTAGTTCACCCCTCCACTTT
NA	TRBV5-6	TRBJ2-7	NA	CASSFGLGEQYF	TGTGCCAGCAGCTTTGGCCTGGGAGAGCAGTACTTC
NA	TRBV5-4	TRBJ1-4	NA	CASSPSGGRNEKLFF	TGTGCCAGCAGCCCGTCGGGGGGAAGGAATGAAAAACTGTTTTTT
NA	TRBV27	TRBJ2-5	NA	CASSKGRGQTQYF	TGTGCCAGCAGTAAAGGCAGGGGACAGACCCAGTACTTC
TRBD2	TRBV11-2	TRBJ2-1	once	CASSPSGGSYNEQFF	TGTGCCAGCAGCCCCAGCGGGGGGTCCTACAATGAGCAGTTCTTC
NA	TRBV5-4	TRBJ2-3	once	CASSFTTGGTDTQYF	TGTGCCAGCAGCTTCACTACTGGGGGCACAGATACGCAGTATTTT
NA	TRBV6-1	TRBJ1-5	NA	CASERGGGNQPQHF	TGTGCCAGTGAAAGGGGTGGGGGCAATCAGCCCCAGCATTTT
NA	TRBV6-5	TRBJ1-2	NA	CAAHTSYGYTF	TGTGCCGCCCACACCTCCTATGGCTACACCTTC
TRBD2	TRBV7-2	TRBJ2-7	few	CASSLSASGAYEQYF	TGTGCCAGCAGCTTATCGGCTAGCGGAGCCTACGAGCAGTACTTC
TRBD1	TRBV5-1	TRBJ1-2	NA	CASSSGTGDYGYGYTF	TGCGCCAGCAGCTCAGGGACAGGGGACTACGGCTATGGCTACACCTTC
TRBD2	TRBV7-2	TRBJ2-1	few	CASSPRTSGTSEQFF	TGTGCCAGCAGCCCTCGGACTAGCGGGACTAGTGAGCAGTTCTTC
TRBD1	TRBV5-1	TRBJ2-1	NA	CASSFGTGAYNEQFF	TGCGCCAGCAGCTTCGGGACAGGAGCCTACAATGAGCAGTTCTTC
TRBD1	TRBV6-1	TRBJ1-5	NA	CASSDVWTGDPFYSNQPQHF	TGTGCCAGCAGTGACGTTTGGACAGGGGACCCCTTTTATAGCAATCAGCCCCAGCATTTT
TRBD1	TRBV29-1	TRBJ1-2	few	CSAGTGGYTF	TGCAGCGCTGGGACAGGGGGATACACCTTC
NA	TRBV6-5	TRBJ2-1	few	CASSYSGTKSEFF	TGTGCCAGCAGTTACTCCGGAACGAAAAGCGAGTTCTTC
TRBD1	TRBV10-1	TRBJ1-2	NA	CASSEEQGNYGYTF	TGCGCCAGCAGCGAGGAACAGGGGAACTATGGCTACACCTTC
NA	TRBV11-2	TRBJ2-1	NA	CASSLEVRGAHEQFF	TGTGCCAGCAGCTTAGAGGTCCGGGGGGCCCATGAGCAGTTCTTC
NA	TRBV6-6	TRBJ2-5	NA	CASSVGGRETQYF	TGTGCCAGCAGCGTTGGGGGCCGGGAGACCCAGTACTTC
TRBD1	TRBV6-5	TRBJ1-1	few	CASSFTGDSTEAFF	TGTGCCAGCAGCTTCACAGGGGATAGCACTGAAGCTTTCTTT
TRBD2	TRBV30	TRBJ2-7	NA	CAWRGLAYEQYF	TGTGCCTGGAGGGGACTAGCTTACGAGCAGTACTTC
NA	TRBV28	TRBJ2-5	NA	CASSPGGREETQYF	TGTGCCAGCAGCCCGGGGGGCCGGGAAGAGACCCAGTACTTC
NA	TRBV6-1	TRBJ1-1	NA	CASSEYQVGSTEAFF	TGTGCCAGCAGTGAATACCAGGTTGGGAGCACTGAAGCTTTCTTT